This record covers a single T cell receptor (beta chain). Generated by immunoSEQ multiplex PCR, the TCRdb table keeps only in-frame clones and is missing some. The sample carries more than 150,000 clones, more than 85% recorded once. The data were taken from a study of control samples from healthy donors and cancer patients. This clonotype was sampled from a man between 45 and 60 years old in good health. The sample was blood.

In DNA form, the CDR3 reads TGTGCCAGCAGGTCGCCGCCGGGACTAGCGGGCGAAAACATTCAGTACTTC. It yields the protein CASRSPPGLAGENIQYF. The V call is TRBV2, the J call TRBJ2-4; 12 nucleotides line up with TRBD2. V was clipped by 6 bases and J by 5 bases; unmatched bases: 11. The CDR3 runs 17 residues. Germline CDR1 and CDR2: SNHLY and FYNNEI.